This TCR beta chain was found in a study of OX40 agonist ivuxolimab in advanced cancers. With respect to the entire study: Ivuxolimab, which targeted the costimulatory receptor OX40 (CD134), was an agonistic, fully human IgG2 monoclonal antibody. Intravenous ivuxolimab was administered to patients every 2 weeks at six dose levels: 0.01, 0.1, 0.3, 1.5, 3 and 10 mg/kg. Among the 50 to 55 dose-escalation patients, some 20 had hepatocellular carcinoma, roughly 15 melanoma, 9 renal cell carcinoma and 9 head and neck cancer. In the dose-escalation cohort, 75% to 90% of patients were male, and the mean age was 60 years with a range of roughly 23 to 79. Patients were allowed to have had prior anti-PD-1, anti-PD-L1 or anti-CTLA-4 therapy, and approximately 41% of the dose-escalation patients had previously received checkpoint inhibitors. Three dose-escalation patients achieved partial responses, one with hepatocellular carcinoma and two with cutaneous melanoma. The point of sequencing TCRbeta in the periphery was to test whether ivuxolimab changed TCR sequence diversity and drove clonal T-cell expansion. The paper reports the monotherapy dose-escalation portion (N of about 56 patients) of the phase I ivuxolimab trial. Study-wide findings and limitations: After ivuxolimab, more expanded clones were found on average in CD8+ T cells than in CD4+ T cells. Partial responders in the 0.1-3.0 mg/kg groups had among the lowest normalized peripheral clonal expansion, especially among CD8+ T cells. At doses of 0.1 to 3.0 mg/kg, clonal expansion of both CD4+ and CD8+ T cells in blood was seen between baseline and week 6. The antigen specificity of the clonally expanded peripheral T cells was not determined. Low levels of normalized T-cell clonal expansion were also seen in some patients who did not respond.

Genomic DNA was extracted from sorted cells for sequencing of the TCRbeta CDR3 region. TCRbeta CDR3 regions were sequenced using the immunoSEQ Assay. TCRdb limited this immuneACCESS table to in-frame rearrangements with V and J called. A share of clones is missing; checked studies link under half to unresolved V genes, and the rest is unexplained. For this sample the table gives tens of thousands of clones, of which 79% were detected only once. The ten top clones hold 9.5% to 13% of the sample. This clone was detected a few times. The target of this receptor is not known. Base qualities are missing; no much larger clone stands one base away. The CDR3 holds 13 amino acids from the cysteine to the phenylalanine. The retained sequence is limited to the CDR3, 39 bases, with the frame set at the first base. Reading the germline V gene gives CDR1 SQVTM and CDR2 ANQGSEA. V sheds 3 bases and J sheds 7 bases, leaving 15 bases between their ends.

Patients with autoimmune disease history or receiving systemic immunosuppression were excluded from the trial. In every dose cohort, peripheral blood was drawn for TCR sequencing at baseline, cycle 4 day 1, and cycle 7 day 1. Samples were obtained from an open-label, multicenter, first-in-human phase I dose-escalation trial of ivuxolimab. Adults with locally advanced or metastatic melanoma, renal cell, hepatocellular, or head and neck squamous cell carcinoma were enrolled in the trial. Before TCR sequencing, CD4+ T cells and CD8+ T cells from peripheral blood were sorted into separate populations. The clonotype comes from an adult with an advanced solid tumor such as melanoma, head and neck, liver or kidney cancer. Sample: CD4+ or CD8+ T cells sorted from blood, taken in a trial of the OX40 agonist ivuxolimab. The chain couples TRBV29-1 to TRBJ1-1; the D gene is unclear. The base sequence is TGCAGCGTTGATGAGACGGGCTCGGGTGAAGCTTTCTTT. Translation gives CSVDETGSGEAFF.